The source of this TCR beta chain is a study of blood T cell repertoires in COVID-19. Background on the study: Samples representing acute and convalescent COVID-19 were sourced from the United States, Italy and Spain. The analysed material was cDNA or gDNA that came from T cells, B-cell-depleted T cells, or PBMCs.

There are 16 residues in the CDR3. Germline assignment: CDR1 SGHRS and CDR2 YFSETQ. V lost 2 bases, J lost 10 bases, and 14 bases stayed unmatched. In Seattle, patients joined the study during active infection and were tracked longitudinally. Sequencing was performed with immunoSEQ multiplex PCR; in TCRdb, only in-frame clones are kept and a portion is missing. Of roughly 160,000 clones in the sample, 85% to 90% were seen once. Input material: peripheral blood. This chain joins TRBV5-1 and TRBJ2-1, with 8 nucleotides matching TRBD2. The TCR originated in a woman in her seventies with COVID-19, enrolled during active disease. The CDR3 nucleotides read TGCGCCAGCAGCTTCCTTAGCGGGGAGGGAAAAGTCGAGCAGTTCTTC. Translation: CASSFLSGEGKVEQFF.